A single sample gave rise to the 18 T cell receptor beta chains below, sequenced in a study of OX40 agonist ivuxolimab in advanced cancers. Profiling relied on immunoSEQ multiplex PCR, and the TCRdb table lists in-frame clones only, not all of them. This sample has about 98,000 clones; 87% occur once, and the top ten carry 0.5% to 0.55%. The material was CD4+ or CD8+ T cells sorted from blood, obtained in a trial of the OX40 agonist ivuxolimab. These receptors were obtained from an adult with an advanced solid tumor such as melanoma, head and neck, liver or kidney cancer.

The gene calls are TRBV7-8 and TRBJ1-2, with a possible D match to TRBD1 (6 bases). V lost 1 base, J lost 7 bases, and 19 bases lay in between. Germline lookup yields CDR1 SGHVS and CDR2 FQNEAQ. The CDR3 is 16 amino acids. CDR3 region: CASSLEYREKLSGYTF. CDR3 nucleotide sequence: TGTGCCAGCAGCTTAGAGTACAGGGAGAAACTGTCTGGCTACACCTTC.

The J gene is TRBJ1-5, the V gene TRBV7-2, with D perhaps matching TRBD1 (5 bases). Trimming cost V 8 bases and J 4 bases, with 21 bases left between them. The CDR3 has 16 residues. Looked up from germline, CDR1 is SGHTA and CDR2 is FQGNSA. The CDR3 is CASGLWNQGKNQPQHF. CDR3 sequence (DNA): TGTGCCAGCGGATTGTGGAACCAGGGCAAAAATCAGCCCCAGCATTTT.

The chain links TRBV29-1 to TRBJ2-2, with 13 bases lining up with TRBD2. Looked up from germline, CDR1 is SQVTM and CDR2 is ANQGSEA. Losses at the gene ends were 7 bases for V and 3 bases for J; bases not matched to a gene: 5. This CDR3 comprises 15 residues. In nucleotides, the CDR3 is TGCAGCGGGACTAGCGGGGGCCTTCACACCGGGGAGCTGTTTTTT. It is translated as CSGTSGGLHTGELFF.

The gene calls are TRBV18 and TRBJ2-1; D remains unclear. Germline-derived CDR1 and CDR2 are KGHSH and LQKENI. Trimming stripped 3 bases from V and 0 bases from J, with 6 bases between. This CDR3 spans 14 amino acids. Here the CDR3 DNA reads TGTGCCAGCTCACCGGGAAGCTCCTACAATGAGCAGTTCTTC. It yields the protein CASSPGSSYNEQFF.

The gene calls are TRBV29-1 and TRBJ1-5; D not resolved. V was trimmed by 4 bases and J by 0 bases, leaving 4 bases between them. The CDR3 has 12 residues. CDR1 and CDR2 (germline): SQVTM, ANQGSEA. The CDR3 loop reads CSVGDSNQPQHF. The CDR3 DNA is TGCAGCGTTGGGGATAGCAATCAGCCCCAGCATTTT.

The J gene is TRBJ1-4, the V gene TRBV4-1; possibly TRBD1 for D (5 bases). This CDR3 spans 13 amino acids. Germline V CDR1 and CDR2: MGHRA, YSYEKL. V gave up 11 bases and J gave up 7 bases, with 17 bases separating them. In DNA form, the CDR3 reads TGCGCCTCCAGCAGAGGGGCCCGTGAAAAACTGTTTTTT. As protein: CASSRGAREKLFF.

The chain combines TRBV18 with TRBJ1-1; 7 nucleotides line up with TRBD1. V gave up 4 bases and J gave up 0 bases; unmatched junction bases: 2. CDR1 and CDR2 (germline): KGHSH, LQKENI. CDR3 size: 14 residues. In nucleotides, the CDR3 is TGTGCCAGCTCACTCGACAGGGTGAACACTGAAGCTTTCTTT. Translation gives CASSLDRVNTEAFF.

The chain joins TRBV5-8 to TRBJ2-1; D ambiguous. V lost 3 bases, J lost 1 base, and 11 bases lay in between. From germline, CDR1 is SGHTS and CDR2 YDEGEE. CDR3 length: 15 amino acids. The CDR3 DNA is TGTGCCAGCAGCTATCGACGGCAGTCCTACAATGAGCAGTTCTTC. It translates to CASSYRRQSYNEQFF.

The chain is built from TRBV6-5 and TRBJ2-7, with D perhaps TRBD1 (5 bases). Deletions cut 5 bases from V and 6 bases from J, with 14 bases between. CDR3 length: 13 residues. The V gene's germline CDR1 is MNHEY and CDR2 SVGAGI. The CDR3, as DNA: TGTGCCAGCAGTCCAGGGAATGCCGGCGAGCAGTACTTC. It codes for CASSPGNAGEQYF.

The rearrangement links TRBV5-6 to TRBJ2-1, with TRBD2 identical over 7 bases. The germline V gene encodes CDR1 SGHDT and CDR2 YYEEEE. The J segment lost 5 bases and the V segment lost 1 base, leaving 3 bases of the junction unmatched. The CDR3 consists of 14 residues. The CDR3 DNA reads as TGTGCCAGCAGCTTGATTCGGGGGGACAATGAGCAGTTCTTC. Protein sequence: CASSLIRGDNEQFF.

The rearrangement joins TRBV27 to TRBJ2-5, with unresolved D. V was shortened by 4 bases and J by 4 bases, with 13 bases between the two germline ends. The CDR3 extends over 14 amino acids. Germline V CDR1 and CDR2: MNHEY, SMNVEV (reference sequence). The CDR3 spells CASSSHEARETQYF. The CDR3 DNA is TGTGCCAGCAGTTCCCACGAGGCGCGAGAGACCCAGTACTTC.

CDR3: CASSLSQANQETQYF. CDR3 DNA: TGCGCCAGCAGCTTGTCACAGGCCAACCAAGAGACCCAGTACTTC. The gene calls are TRBV5-1 and TRBJ2-5; tentative D call: TRBD1 (5 bases). Germline CDR1 and CDR2: SGHRS and YFSETQ. V shed 1 base and J shed 0 bases, with 10 bases lying between them. The CDR3 loop spans 15 amino acids.

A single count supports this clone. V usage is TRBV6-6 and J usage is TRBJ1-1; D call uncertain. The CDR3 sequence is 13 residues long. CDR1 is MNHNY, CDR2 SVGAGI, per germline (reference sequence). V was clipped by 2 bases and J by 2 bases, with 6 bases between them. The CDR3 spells CASSYILNTEAFF. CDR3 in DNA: TGTGCCAGCAGTTACATACTTAACACTGAAGCTTTCTTT.

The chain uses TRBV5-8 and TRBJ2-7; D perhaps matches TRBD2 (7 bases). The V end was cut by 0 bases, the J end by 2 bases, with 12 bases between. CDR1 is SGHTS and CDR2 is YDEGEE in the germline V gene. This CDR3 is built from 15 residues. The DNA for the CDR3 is TGTGCCAGCAGCTTGGCCGCGGGGGCCGCCTACGAGCAGTACTTC. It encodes CASSLAAGAAYEQYF.

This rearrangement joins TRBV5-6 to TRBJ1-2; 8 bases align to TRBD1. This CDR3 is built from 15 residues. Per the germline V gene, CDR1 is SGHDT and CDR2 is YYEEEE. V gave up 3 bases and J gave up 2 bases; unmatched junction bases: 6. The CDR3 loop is CASSSDRGLNYGYTF. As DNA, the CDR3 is TGTGCCAGCAGCTCCGACAGGGGACTAAACTATGGCTACACCTTC.

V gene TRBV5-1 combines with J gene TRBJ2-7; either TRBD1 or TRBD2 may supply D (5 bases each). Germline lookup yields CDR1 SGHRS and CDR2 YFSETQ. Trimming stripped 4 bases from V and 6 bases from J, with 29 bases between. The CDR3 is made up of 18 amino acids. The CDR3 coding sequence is TGCGCCAGCAGCACCCAGGGAGCAAATGGGGGTTTCGCGAGCGAGCAGTACTTC. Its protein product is CASSTQGANGGFASEQYF.

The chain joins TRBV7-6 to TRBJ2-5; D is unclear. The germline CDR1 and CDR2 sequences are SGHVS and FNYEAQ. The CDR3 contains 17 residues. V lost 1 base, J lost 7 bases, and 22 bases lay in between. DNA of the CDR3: TGTGCCAGCAGCTTAGTATTACTTGGGCGGCACGAAGGGACCCAGTACTTC. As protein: CASSLVLLGRHEGTQYF.

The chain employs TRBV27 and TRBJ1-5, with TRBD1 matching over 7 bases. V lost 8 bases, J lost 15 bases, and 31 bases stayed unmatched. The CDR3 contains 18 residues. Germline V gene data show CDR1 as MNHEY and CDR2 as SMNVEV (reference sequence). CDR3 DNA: TGTGCCAGCCCAGACGAACACAGGGGAGTGATAGGAAATCAGCCCTGGCATTTT. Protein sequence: CASPDEHRGVIGNQPWHF.